What follows describes a single T cell receptor beta chain. Generated by immunoSEQ multiplex PCR, the TCRdb table keeps only in-frame clones and is missing some. The sample records tens of thousands of clones, roughly 84% being singletons. The record originates from a study of OX40 agonist ivuxolimab in advanced cancers. Across the study: Intravenous ivuxolimab at 0.01 to 10 mg/kg was given to patients every 2 weeks.

Deletions cut 3 bases from V and 5 bases from J, with 4 bases between. CDR3 size: 11 residues. CDR1 is GTSNPN, CDR2 SVGIG, per germline (reference sequence). Here the sequenced sample was CD4+ or CD8+ T cells sorted from blood, taken in a trial of the OX40 agonist ivuxolimab. The TCR sequence derives from an adult with an advanced solid tumor such as melanoma, head and neck, liver or kidney cancer. The chain joins TRBV30 to TRBJ1-4; no firm D call. The CDR3 DNA follows: TGTGCCTGGAGGATCAATGAAAAACTGTTTTTT. As protein: CAWRINEKLFF.